This T cell receptor beta chain was recovered during a study of cytomegalovirus exposure and HLA in healthy donors (dated 2017 in TCRdb). Study-level background: According to an earlier analysis of 550 to 700 of the donors, 200 million or so T cells yielded 117 million unique TCR beta sequences and less than 300 Gb of sequence data. An early release covering more than 500 HLA-typed donors comprised roughly 300 gigabases of sequencing data and 65 million to 100 million unique TCR sequences. A later genetic analysis took genome-wide SNP genotypes for 398 of the 666 donors and used that subset as a discovery cohort. Donor age, sex, ethnicity and CMV serostatus were compiled alongside the repertoire data. Rather than using new phenotypic data, the later analysis identified candidate immune exposures from TCR beta sequences and from how often those sequences occurred across donors. Along with the roughly 700-subject first cohort, a separate validation cohort of over 90 different subjects was used. The study aimed to test whether signatures of past pathogen exposure could be identified by cataloging public T cell receptors. The number of typed donors differed by locus: about 620-640 for A, B, C, DRB1 and DQB1; approximately 520 for DQA1; approximately 600 for DPA1; and around 490 for DPB1. HLA typing included class I and class II loci at four-digit resolution. Four or five DR-DQ haplotypes were handled as single units for association and clustering because linkage in the cohort was strong. All discovery cohort repertoires had been generated on a single sequencing platform. The study combined high-throughput TCR immunosequencing, statistical association of individual TCRs with disease status, and machine learning to predict cytomegalovirus infection status. In a later analysis, previously published TCR beta repertoires from more than 500 donors were re-analyzed and high-resolution HLA genotyping was added so that TCR occurrence patterns could be studied. Among some 410 genotyped donors of the cohort, an average of about 240,000 unique TCR beta nucleotide sequences was sequenced per donor, of which approximately 19% were non-productive. Of the 300 to 500 genotyped donors, approximately 80% were placed in the genetic ancestry cluster associated with self-reported Caucasian donors. To decide whether each TCR beta V gene segment behaved as functional or pseudogenic, an earlier analysis of 587 of the donors relied on high-throughput TCR beta sequencing. The study used immunosequencing to profile the T cell repertoires of approximately 650 subjects and linked those repertoires to cytomegalovirus serostatus. Summary of the overall study and its limitations: Only TCR beta chains were sequenced in this cohort, and the absence of alpha or paired-chain data limited detectable features. A later analysis found that most CMV-associated TCR beta chains appeared HLA-restricted, with HLA associations seemingly driven largely by CMV exposure. According to the authors, the approach could potentially be generalized to other disease states and immunological phenotypes. Because counts were too low, about 17 rarely observed V segments, including chromosome 9 orphons, were excluded from the earlier analysis of fewer than 650 of the donors. According to a later analysis, parvovirus B19, influenza, CMV and Epstein-Barr virus appeared linked to several top co-occurrence clusters. In a later analysis, 15,000 to 20,000 TCR beta sequences were associated with specific HLA alleles at a false discovery rate of 0.05. The sequencing pipeline was judged likely to have produced a cluster of highly shared sequence variants as a technical artifact. The 87-base-pair reads could not distinguish some IMGT-functional V segments, including TRBV6-2 and TRBV6-3, so those segments were excluded. A further reported finding was that TCR beta sequences accurately predicted the HLA-A and HLA-B alleles for most subjects in the first cohort. An association between a missense DCLRE1C variant and V-gene and J-gene trimming of TCR beta chains was found in a later genetic analysis and replicated in an independent cohort. A later genetic analysis reported fewer N-insertions in productive TCRs among donors in an Asian-associated ancestry cluster than the roughly 640-donor mean. Most TCR sequences were seen in very few donors, while some public TCRs were found in many individuals. In a later analysis, the rate of TCR association differed among HLA loci, with DRB1 alleles having the most associated TCRs and HLA-C alleles having the fewest. Three of the identified cytomegalovirus-associated TCR beta chains were confirmed in vitro to be specific for cytomegalovirus antigens. When HLA alleles, especially DR and DQ, strongly co-occurred, attributing TCR associations to individual alleles was difficult. Because HLA typing was missing for some donors at each locus, association tests included only the typed subset. Linkage disequilibrium might explain the correlated functional status among segregating V segments, but an unknown experimental factor could not be ruled out. In a later analysis, HLA-associated TCR beta chains were found to be more clonally expanded and to have lower generation probabilities than equally common non-associated chains. The classifier was reported to diagnose cytomegalovirus status with high specificity and sensitivity in both the original cohort and the validation cohort. The presence/absence analyses assumed that sequencing depth was roughly uniform across donors, and that assumption may not be true. An earlier analysis of approximately 500 of the donors showed that most TCR beta V segments appeared in productive rearrangements either about 87% or about 30% of the time, which broadly matched IMGT annotations. The study gave a list of some 150 TCR beta chains associated with cytomegalovirus. CMV serostatus was the only immune exposure information available for the cohort.

As concerns this clone: This clone's antigen is unknown. Qualities for individual bases were not recorded, and no much larger clone is one base off.

Germline trimming: 7 bases from V, 2 bases from J; junction bases outside gene matches: 27. From the cysteine up to the phenylalanine, the CDR3 has a length of 21 residues. Only CDR3 DNA remains: 63 bases, in frame from the first base. CDR1 is given as WNHNN and CDR2 as SYGVQD, both from the germline V gene (reference sequence). The library came from the immunoSEQ multiplex PCR assay. For the multiplex PCR, a mixture combining 60 forward primers for TCR Vbeta segments and 13 reverse primers for TCR Jbeta segments was used. The CDR3 region of rearranged TCR beta genes was amplified from genomic DNA with a multiplex PCR assay. The amplified TCR beta libraries were sequenced on the Illumina HiSeq System as 87-base-pair reads. The source study handled its data this way. A later analysis counted about 80 million unique TCR beta chains across the 650 to 700 repertoires, and 10 million to 11 million of these chains were shared by at least two donors. A nearest-neighbor algorithm error-corrected the raw reads and collapsed the reads into unique sequences, merging closely related sequences to remove PCR and sequencing errors. CDR3 sequences were aligned to IMGT reference sequences to assign V, D and J gene segments. For a sequence to be retained, a match of at least six nucleotides to both a V gene segment and a J gene segment was required. A rearrangement counted as productive if the CDR3 had no stop codons and remained in frame with V and J, and every other rearrangement counted as non-productive. CDR3 was defined according to IMGT convention as the region running from the second conserved V-encoded cysteine to the conserved J-encoded phenylalanine. In an earlier analysis of more than 550 of the donors, sequences lacking an unambiguous match to a single V gene segment were excluded. In an earlier analysis of 587 of the donors, a V segment was called functional when productive rearrangements were above 56.7%, and segregating when the standard deviation between donors exceeded 5%. A statistical classification framework was developed to diagnose cytomegalovirus status using the catalog of TCR beta chain sequences. V and J gene assignment, in a later analysis, came from comparing TCR nucleotide sequences with IMGT/GENE-DB human TR gene sequences. The TCRdist pipeline was used in a later analysis to assign CDR3 sequences and most-parsimonious VDJ recombination scenarios. In a later analysis, every TCR beta chain was defined by the combination of its CDR3 amino acid sequence and its V-gene family, and reads without a unique V-gene family were dropped. A later analysis removed roughly 590 highly shared, low-generation-probability nucleotide sequences to deal with suspected cross-contamination and a sequencing artifact. In a later analysis, a clonal expansion index for each public chain was calculated from normalized within-repertoire ranks of inferred template counts. A later analysis computed generation probabilities with a VDJ recombination model fitted to out-of-frame rearrangements, and checked the results against IGoR. Hypergeometric tests were used in a later analysis to score TCR-TCR, TCR-HLA and TCR-CMV co-occurrence, with a repertoire-size bias correction applied to the TCR pairs. False discovery rates were estimated in a later analysis by permuting HLA or CMV assignments 20 times. In a later analysis, co-occurring TCRs were grouped with DBSCAN, and TCRdist sequence similarity was added when clustering was performed within HLA-allele-positive subsets. Co-occurrence clustering excluded repertoires with fewer than 30,000 or more than 120,000 public chains, plus five with anomalous nucleotide sharing. Entries here come from immuneACCESS through TCRdb and include only in-frame sequences with V and J called. Some clones fail to appear in such tables; in the studies checked, an unresolved V gene covers under half of the shortfall, and the cause of the remainder is unknown. The V and J calls and clone size are taken from that table; D and trimming were inferred from the DNA. Counted in this sample were about 150,000 clones; nearly 85% of them appeared once. Approximately 3% of the sample is taken by the ten largest.

In total, 666 healthy bone marrow donors made up the cohort. At the time of sampling, all cohort members were nominally healthy, though unrecorded immune exposures were likely present. The donor tested CMV seronegative and was one of the 352 seronegative cohort members. Every donor gave a peripheral blood sample, and the peripheral blood mononuclear cells from that sample were used for TCR beta sequencing. The Qiagen DNeasy Blood Extraction Kit was used to extract genomic DNA from the blood cell samples. Material: PBMCs. The chain uses TRBV10-1 and TRBJ2-3; a stretch of 7 junction bases matches TRBD2. The clonotype was recovered from a male donor in good health and CMV-seronegative. The CDR3: CASIVFGVGSGGRGNTDTQYF. The DNA sequence is given as TGCGCCAGCATAGTGTTCGGGGTGGGGTCGGGCGGGAGAGGTAACACAGATACGCAGTATTTT.